The 31 T cell receptor beta chains reported below all come from one sample, sequenced in a study of control samples from healthy donors and cancer patients. TCRdb's table, derived via immunoSEQ multiplex PCR, lists solely in-frame clones and lacks some. The sample has about 85,000 clones; roughly 89% are singletons. Specimen: blood. These receptors all stem from a man aged 45 to 65 in good health.

This clone has just a few counts. The genes are TRBV6-4 and TRBJ1-6; the D is unclear. Trimming left V 4 bases short and J 5 bases short, with 9 bases between. CDR1 is MRHNA, CDR2 SNTAGT, per germline. The CDR3 consists of 14 residues. The CDR3 sequence: CASSARADNSPLHF. The CDR3 nucleotides read TGTGCCAGCAGTGCCCGGGCCGATAATTCACCCCTCCACTTT.

The CDR3 loop reads CASSPGWTGRSEAFF. The CDR3 DNA is TGTGCCAGCAGTCCAGGCTGGACAGGGCGTTCTGAAGCTTTCTTT. V gene TRBV27 combines with J gene TRBJ1-1; the match to TRBD1 covers 8 bases. With 5 bases clipped from V and 6 bases from J, the junction kept 11 bases outside the gene matches. Germline loops: CDR1 MNHEY, CDR2 SMNVEV (reference sequence). The CDR3 is 15 residues long.

This chain's CDR3 is CASSPRLAGGPYNEQFF. CDR3 in DNA: TGTGCCAGCAGTCCGCGACTAGCGGGGGGTCCGTACAATGAGCAGTTCTTC. The J gene is TRBJ2-1, the V gene TRBV6-6, with 13 bases aligning to TRBD2. The J segment lost 4 bases and the V segment lost 5 bases, leaving 8 bases of the junction unmatched. This CDR3 region has 17 residues. Looked up from germline, CDR1 is MNHNY and CDR2 is SVGAGI (reference sequence).

This sequence joins TRBV12-3 or TRBV12-4 and TRBJ2-3, with unresolved D. The length of the CDR3 is 12 residues. Trimming took 8 bases from V and 6 from J, leaving 12 bases between them. CDR3 protein: CASGWAYDTQYF. DNA of the CDR3: TGTGCCAGCGGTTGGGCCTATGATACGCAGTATTTT.

This clone was counted only a few times. The genes are TRBV5-6 and TRBJ1-3, with TRBD1 matching over 7 bases. The V gene end was trimmed by 4 bases and the J gene end by 4 bases; junction bases not matched to a gene: 11. The CDR3 runs 16 residues. Germline-derived CDR1 and CDR2 are SGHDT and YYEEEE. The CDR3 loop reads CASSRVDRVEGNTIYF. The CDR3 DNA reads TGTGCCAGCAGCAGAGTCGACAGGGTGGAAGGAAACACCATATATTTT.

The V call is TRBV5-6, the J call TRBJ1-2, with D hard to call. V lost 3 bases and J lost 8, with 14 bases in between. Per the germline V gene, CDR1 is SGHDT and CDR2 is YYEEEE. This CDR3 region has 13 residues. CDR3 nucleotide sequence: TGTGCCAGCAGCTGGGGTACAATGGAGGGCTACACCTTC. This gives the protein CASSWGTMEGYTF. The full variable domain, its missing parts supplied by reference TRBV5-6 and TRBJ1-2, is DAGVTQSPTHLIKTRGQQVTLRCSPKSGHDTVSWYQQALGQGPQFIFQYYEEEERQRGNFPDRFSGHQFPNYSSELNVNALLLGDSALYLCASSWGTMEGYTFGSGTRLTVV.

The V and J genes are TRBV6-6 and TRBJ1-2, with D maybe TRBD1 (6 bases). The CDR3 is 14 amino acids. Trimming stripped 6 bases from V and 2 bases from J, with 13 bases between. CDR1 is MNHNY and CDR2 is SVGAGI in the germline V gene (reference sequence). The CDR3 sequence: CASRGGGENYGYTF. The CDR3 DNA sequence: TGTGCCAGCAGAGGGGGAGGAGAGAACTATGGCTACACCTTC.

The rearrangement joins TRBV2 to TRBJ1-6; no clear D gene. The CDR3 is 14 amino acids. Germline CDR1 reads SNHLY; CDR2 reads FYNNEI. V was shortened by 5 bases and J by 11 bases, with 16 bases between the two germline ends. CDR3 protein: CASSKGPGLPPLHF. The CDR3 coding sequence is TGTGCCAGCAGTAAGGGCCCCGGTTTACCACCCCTCCACTTT.

This rearrangement joins TRBV19 to TRBJ1-1; D gene unclear. Germline lookup yields CDR1 LNHDA and CDR2 SQIVND (reference sequence). This CDR3 has 14 amino acids. Trimming removed 3 bases at V and 1 base at J, with 9 bases between. In DNA form, the CDR3 reads TGTGCCAGTAGTATCACCACTACGAACACTGAAGCTTTCTTT. The encoded protein is CASSITTTNTEAFF.

This rearrangement joins TRBV23-1 to TRBJ1-5; 7 bases agree with TRBD1. TRBV23-1 is marked as an open reading frame, function uncertain. The J segment lost 8 bases and the V segment lost 8 bases, leaving 9 bases of the junction unmatched. This CDR3 region has 13 residues. CDR3 sequence: CASVKQGKEPQHF. Written as DNA, the CDR3 is TGCGCCAGCGTTAAACAGGGGAAAGAGCCCCAGCATTTT.

The J gene is TRBJ2-5, the V gene TRBV25-1, with D tentatively TRBD2 (6 bases). V was cut by 3 bases and J by 2 bases, with 13 bases left in between. The CDR3 contains 15 residues. Germline V gene sequence: CDR1 MGHDK, CDR2 SYGVNS. The CDR3 DNA reads TGTGCCAGCAGTGACCCGGGCCTAGCGCAAGAGACCCAGTACTTC. Amino acid sequence: CASSDPGLAQETQYF.

This clone was observed a few times. V usage is TRBV19 and J usage is TRBJ2-2, with a possible D match to TRBD1 (5 bases). CDR3 length: 13 amino acids. Trimming left V 4 bases short and J 5 bases short, with 8 bases between. Germline V gives CDR1 LNHDA, CDR2 SQIVND (reference sequence). The CDR3 bases are TGTGCCAGTAGTAACCAGGGTACCGGGGAGCTGTTTTTT. This codes for CASSNQGTGELFF.

The chain recombines TRBV7-9 with TRBJ1-3; D gene uncertain. The CDR3 runs to 18 residues. V was clipped by 2 bases and J by 0 bases, with 17 bases between them. Germline lookup yields CDR1 SEHNR and CDR2 FQNEAQ (reference sequence). The CDR3 DNA reads TGTGCCAGCAGCTTACATCGGGATTGGCTTCGCTCTGGAAACACCATATATTTT. Protein: CASSLHRDWLRSGNTIYF.

This clone was counted a single time. The chain combines TRBV12-3 or TRBV12-4 with TRBJ1-4; no clear D gene. The CDR3 has 11 residues. V was trimmed by 2 bases and J by 8 bases, leaving 3 bases between them. This CDR3 reads CASSLLEKLFF. The CDR3 DNA reads TGTGCCAGCAGTTTACTGGAAAAACTGTTTTTT.

The rearrangement uses TRBV29-1 and TRBJ1-1; D is unresolved. Germline V gene data show CDR1 as SQVTM and CDR2 as ANQGSEA. This CDR3 spans 10 amino acids. Deletions cut 4 bases from V and 4 bases from J, with 4 bases between. DNA for the CDR3: TGCAGCGTTGGCGTCACTGAAGCTTTCTTT. Translation gives CSVGVTEAFF.

With respect to this clone: Other DNA sequences in this sample translate to the same CDR3. The chain couples TRBV10-3 to TRBJ2-7; D may match TRBD1 or TRBD2 (5 bases each). Germline V lookup: CDR1 ENHRY, CDR2 SYGVKD. Trimming removed 3 bases from V and 9 bases from J, with 21 bases in between. The CDR3 totals 15 residues. The CDR3 DNA reads TGTGCCATCAGTGATCCGGTTAGGGGTCGGGCGGGGCAGTACTTC. Translation: CAISDPVRGRAGQYF.

The CDR3 DNA follows: TGTGCCAGCAGTTTTAAAAACGAGCAGTACTTC. As protein: CASSFKNEQYF. The V call is TRBV6-5, the J call TRBJ2-7; D not resolved. This CDR3 spans 11 amino acids. Trimming took 4 bases from V and 5 from J, leaving 6 bases between them. Germline V gene data show CDR1 as MNHEY and CDR2 as SVGAGI.

The chain is built from TRBV7-9 and TRBJ2-4; D possibly matches TRBD1 or TRBD2 (5 bases each). V was clipped by 8 bases and J by 0 bases, with 17 bases between them. Per the germline V gene, CDR1 is SEHNR and CDR2 is FQNEAQ (reference sequence). The CDR3 length is 16 residues. This chain's CDR3 is CASGGRGDLAKNIQYF. In DNA form, the CDR3 reads TGTGCCAGCGGGGGACGGGGAGACCTAGCCAAAAACATTCAGTACTTC.

J is TRBJ1-4 and V is TRBV18; D uncertain. The CDR3 covers 16 residues. CDR1 and CDR2 from the germline V gene are KGHSH and LQKENI. Trimming removed 3 bases from V and 4 bases from J, with 15 bases in between. The chain's CDR3 is CASSPPRASGNEKLFF. The CDR3 region has the DNA TGTGCCAGCTCACCGCCCCGGGCGAGCGGTAATGAAAAACTGTTTTTT.

The genes are TRBV6-5 and TRBJ1-1; tentative D call: TRBD1 (5 bases). The V and J ends lost 5 bases and 1 base respectively, with 11 bases between them. Germline CDR1 and CDR2: MNHEY and SVGAGI. The CDR3 loop spans 14 amino acids. CDR3 region: CASSMTQGNTEAFF. Written as DNA, the CDR3 is TGTGCCAGCAGTATGACCCAGGGGAACACTGAAGCTTTCTTT.

The chain links TRBV7-2 to TRBJ2-1, with a possible D match to TRBD2 (6 bases). CDR3 length: 14 residues. Germline V gene sequence: CDR1 SGHTA, CDR2 FQGNSA. V lost 5 bases and J 5 bases, leaving 13 bases between the germline ends. The CDR3 sequence is CASSAERVNNEQFF. The CDR3 region has the DNA TGTGCCAGCAGCGCCGAGCGGGTTAACAATGAGCAGTTCTTC.

The chain has TRBV2 and TRBJ1-5; D might be TRBD1 (6 bases). This CDR3 spans 14 amino acids. Trimming removed 1 base at V and 7 bases at J, with 11 bases between. Germline loops: CDR1 SNHLY, CDR2 FYNNEI. CDR3 sequence (DNA): TGTGCCAGCAGTGAAGTGGGGGGCCGGCAGCCCCAGCATTTT. Protein product: CASSEVGGRQPQHF. Using reference TRBV2 and TRBJ1-5 for the parts outside the CDR3, the full variable domain is EPEVTQTPSHQVTQMGQEVILRCVPISNHLYFYWYRQILGQKVEFLVSFYNNEISEKSEIFDDQFSVERPDGSNFTLKIRSTKLEDSAMYFCASSEVGGRQPQHFGDGTRLSIL.

The rearrangement uses TRBV7-2 and TRBJ1-1; 7 bases fit TRBD1. CDR1 and CDR2 (germline): SGHTA, FQGNSA. CDR3 length equals 15 residues. The trim removed 5 bases at V and 0 bases at J, leaving 6 bases unmatched. CDR3 in DNA: TGTGCCAGCAGCACCCACCAGGGGGTGAACACTGAAGCTTTCTTT. It is translated as CASSTHQGVNTEAFF.

The rearrangement uses TRBV10-3 and TRBJ2-5; 7 positions match TRBD2. After removal of 2 bases from V and 4 bases from J, the junction contained 7 bases not matched to a gene. Germline V gene sequence: CDR1 ENHRY, CDR2 SYGVKD. The CDR3 length is 15 residues. The CDR3 sequence: CAISEERTSGETQYF. DNA for the CDR3: TGTGCCATCAGTGAGGAAAGGACTAGTGGAGAGACCCAGTACTTC.

The chain couples TRBV11-2 to TRBJ2-3; 11 bases fit TRBD2. Per germline, CDR1 SGHAT and CDR2 FQNNGV. This CDR3 has 17 residues. The V and J ends lost 0 bases and 4 bases, in that order; junction bases with no gene match: 6. CDR3 sequence: CASSLDPSGGMADTQYF. Written as DNA, the CDR3 is TGTGCCAGCAGCTTAGATCCTAGCGGGGGGATGGCAGATACGCAGTATTTT. The full variable domain, completed using reference TRBV11-2 and TRBJ2-3, is EAGVAQSPRYKIIEKRQSVAFWCNPISGHATLYWYQQILGQGPKLLIQFQNNGVVDDSQLPKDRFSAERLKGVDSTLKIQPAKLEDSAVYLCASSLDPSGGMADTQYFGPGTRLTVL.

This sequence joins TRBV24-1 and TRBJ2-1, with 12 nucleotides matching TRBD2. Trimming took 5 bases from V and 9 from J; bases not matched to a gene: 4. The CDR3 is 14 residues long. CDR1 KGHDR and CDR2 SFDVKD come from the germline V gene. The CDR3 spells CATSVLAGGGEQFF. Written as DNA, the CDR3 is TGTGCCACCAGTGTTCTAGCGGGGGGGGGTGAGCAGTTCTTC.

CDR3 residues: CASRKRPAYEQYF. As DNA, the CDR3 is TGTGCCAGCAGGAAAAGGCCCGCCTACGAGCAGTACTTC. V is TRBV5-8 and J is TRBJ2-7; the D is unclear. The germline V and J ends were trimmed by 5 bases and 2 bases, with 11 bases remaining between them. Germline V lookup: CDR1 SGHTS, CDR2 YDEGEE. This CDR3 contains 13 residues.

This clone showed up just once. This rearrangement joins TRBV6-5 to TRBJ1-1; D call uncertain. The germline V gene has CDR1 MNHEY and CDR2 SVGAGI. Trimming removed 10 bases from V and 5 bases from J, with 17 bases in between. This CDR3 has 13 residues. The CDR3 bases are TGTGCCACCCTGGTAGGGCTTGGGACTGAAGCTTTCTTT. It encodes CATLVGLGTEAFF.

The V call is TRBV10-2, the J call TRBJ1-1, with D hard to call. This CDR3 region has 12 residues. The germline CDR1 and CDR2 sequences are WSHSY and SAAADI. V was shortened by 4 bases and J by 1 base, with 4 bases between the two germline ends. The CDR3 reads CASSGGNTEAFF. The CDR3 DNA follows: TGCGCCAGCAGTGGGGGGAACACTGAAGCTTTCTTT.

Comments on this clone: A junction boundary mismatches the germline segment, possibly from a read error. The chain links TRBV5-8 to TRBJ2-4; weak D call: TRBD2 (6 bases). The germline V gene encodes CDR1 SGHTS and CDR2 YDEGEE. CDR3 length: 18 residues. CDR3 region: CTSSLVSGVGGAKNIQYF. The CDR3 nucleotides read TGTACCAGCAGCTTGGTCTCGGGGGTCGGAGGGGCCAAAAACATTCAGTACTTC.

The chain links TRBV6-1 to TRBJ2-2, with no clear D. Trimming cost V 7 bases and J 4 bases, with 22 bases left between them. Germline CDR1 is MNHNS and CDR2 is SASEGT. This CDR3 comprises 17 residues. As DNA, the CDR3 is TGTGCCAGCACTGAGGATAGGATGGGTTCTCGCACCGGGGAGCTGTTTTTT. Encoded protein: CASTEDRMGSRTGELFF.